This T cell receptor (beta chain) was profiled in a study of cytomegalovirus exposure and HLA in healthy donors. CDR1 is SGHTA and CDR2 is FQGNSA in the germline V gene. The CDR3 is 14 amino acids. With V trimmed by 0 bases and J by 1 base, 0 bases remained unmatched. It was with 60 Vbeta and 13 Jbeta primers that the PCR ran. The repertoire was sequenced with immunoSEQ multiplex PCR; TCRdb's copy has only in-frame clones and lacks some. This table holds tens of thousands of clones, 70% found once. The V call is TRBV7-2, the J call TRBJ2-7, with TRBD1 matching over 7 bases. The specimen was PBMCs. The TCR comes from a woman in her fifties or sixties in good health and CMV-seropositive. CDR3 residues: CASSLAGQSYEQYF. The CDR3 nucleotides are TGTGCCAGCAGCTTAGCGGGACAGTCCTACGAGCAGTACTTC.